The rows below give T cell receptor beta chains drawn from one sample of a study of beta chain features in type 1 diabetes. The protocol was immunoSEQ multiplex PCR, while the TCRdb copy is restricted to in-frame clones and leaves out a portion. This sample has fewer than 350,000 clones, with about 15% found just once. Sequenced sample: naive CD4+ T cells from blood. The receptors derive from a man younger than 35 with type 1 diabetes. The conserved cysteine and the conserved F or W are not part of the CDR3 here. Each record gives: V gene, J gene, CDR3 protein.

>TRBV28|TRBJ2-7
ASSSRPDSGQY
>TRBV5-1|TRBJ2-5
ASSRAGETQY
>TRBV18|TRBJ1-1
ASSDLGGRTEAF
>TRBV29-1|TRBJ2-3
SVERLAGVSDTQY
>TRBV7-9|TRBJ1-3
ASSLYQSGNTIY
>TRBV11-2|TRBJ2-3
ASRQTGGNSTHTQY
>TRBV29-1|TRBJ2-5
SVGGTGTKETQY
>TRBV28|TRBJ2-5
ASTEGGVETQY
>TRBV7-9|TRBJ2-1
ASSLAPDNEQF
>TRBV5-1|TRBJ2-1
ASSLVNGTRSYNEQF
>TRBV6-1|TRBJ1-2
ASSYGQGGDGYT
>TRBV18|TRBJ2-7
ASSPSDTSYEQY
>TRBV6-6|TRBJ2-2
ASTPGIYLNTGELF
>TRBV15|TRBJ2-3
ATSRGAGLYGDTQY
>TRBV28|TRBJ2-7
ASSLGGGSYEQY
>TRBV11-2|TRBJ2-7
ASSFRPGSSEQY
>TRBV6-1|TRBJ2-1
ASSEEQGWYNEQF
>TRBV29-1|TRBJ2-1
SVAHGTGDNEQF
>TRBV7-6|TRBJ2-6
ASSFRTGESSGANVLT
>TRBV9|TRBJ2-1
ASSVGESVKF
>TRBV6-5|TRBJ2-7
ASSSFGTLYEQY
>TRBV2|TRBJ2-1
AREGQAGNEQF
>TRBV5-1|TRBJ2-7
ASSLASGSSYEQY
>TRBV18|TRBJ1-5
ASSPAGGKQPQH
>TRBV4-1|TRBJ2-5
ASSQVNRKETQY
>TRBV30|TRBJ1-2
AWSPSNSLS
>TRBV18|TRBJ2-5
ASSPGGQETQY